This T cell receptor (beta chain) was sequenced during a study of blood T cell repertoires in COVID-19. Overall study: The study drew acute and convalescent COVID-19 samples from the United States, Italy and Spain.

Germline V gives CDR1 SGHVS, CDR2 FQNEAQ. V shed 2 bases and J shed 2 bases, with 10 bases lying between them. The CDR3 sequence is 14 residues long. Clones were read by immunoSEQ multiplex PCR, and TCRdb kept only the in-frame ones, dropping some. Here the sample spans 200,000 to 300,000 clones, approximately 86% being singletons. The chain joins TRBV7-8 to TRBJ2-7, with D possibly TRBD2 on 6 matching bases. This clonotype was sampled from a man younger than 40 with active or convalescent COVID-19. Sequenced material: peripheral blood. This CDR3 is CASSLSWGAYEQYF. In nucleotides, the CDR3 is TGTGCCAGCAGCTTATCTTGGGGGGCCTACGAGCAGTACTTC.